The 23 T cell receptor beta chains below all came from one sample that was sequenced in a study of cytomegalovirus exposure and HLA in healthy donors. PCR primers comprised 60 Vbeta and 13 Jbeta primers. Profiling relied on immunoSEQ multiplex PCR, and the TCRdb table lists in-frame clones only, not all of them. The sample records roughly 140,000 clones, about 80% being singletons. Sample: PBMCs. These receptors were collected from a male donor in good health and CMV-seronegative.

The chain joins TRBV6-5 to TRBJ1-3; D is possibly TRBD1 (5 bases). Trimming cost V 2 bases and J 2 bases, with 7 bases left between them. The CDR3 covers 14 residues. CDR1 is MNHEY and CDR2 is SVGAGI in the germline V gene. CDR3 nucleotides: TGTGCCAGCAGTTACGGGGCGGCTGGAAACACCATATATTTT. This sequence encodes CASSYGAAGNTIYF.

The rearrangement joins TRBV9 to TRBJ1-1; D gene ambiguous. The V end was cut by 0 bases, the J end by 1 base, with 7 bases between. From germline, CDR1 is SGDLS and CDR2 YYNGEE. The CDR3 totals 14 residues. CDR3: CASSVAEGNTEAFF. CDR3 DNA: TGTGCCAGCAGCGTAGCGGAGGGGAACACTGAAGCTTTCTTT.

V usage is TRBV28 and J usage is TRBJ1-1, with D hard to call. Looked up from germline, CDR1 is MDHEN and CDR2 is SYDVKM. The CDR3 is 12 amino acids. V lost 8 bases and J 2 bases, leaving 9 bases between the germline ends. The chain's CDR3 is CASGPLNTEAFF. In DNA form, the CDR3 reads TGTGCCAGCGGGCCCCTAAACACTGAAGCTTTCTTT.

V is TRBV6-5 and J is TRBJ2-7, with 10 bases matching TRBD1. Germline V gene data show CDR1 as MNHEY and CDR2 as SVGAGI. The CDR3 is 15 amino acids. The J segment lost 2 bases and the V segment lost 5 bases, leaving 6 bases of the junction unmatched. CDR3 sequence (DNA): TGTGCCAGCAGTGGGTCCGGGACAGGGGCCTACGAGCAGTACTTC. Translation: CASSGSGTGAYEQYF.

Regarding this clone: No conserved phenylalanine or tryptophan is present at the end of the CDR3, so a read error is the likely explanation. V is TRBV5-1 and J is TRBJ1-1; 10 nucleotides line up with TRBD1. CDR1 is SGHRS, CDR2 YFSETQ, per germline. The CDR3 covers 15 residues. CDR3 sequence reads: CASSLGDRGASEAFL. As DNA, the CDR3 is TGCGCCAGCAGTTTGGGGGACAGGGGCGCTTCTGAAGCTTTCCTT.

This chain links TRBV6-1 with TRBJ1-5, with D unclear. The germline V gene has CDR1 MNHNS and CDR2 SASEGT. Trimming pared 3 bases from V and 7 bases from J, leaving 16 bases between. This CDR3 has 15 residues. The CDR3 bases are TGTGCCAGCAGTGATGGCGTTTGGGGAGGACAGCCCCAGCATTTT. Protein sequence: CASSDGVWGGQPQHF.

The CDR3 DNA reads as TGTGCCAGCATCCGGAGTCAATTTACTGGAAACACCATATATTTT. It yields the protein CASIRSQFTGNTIYF. V and J are TRBV2 and TRBJ1-3; D remains unclear. This CDR3 spans 15 amino acids. Trimming stripped 7 bases from V and 2 bases from J, with 15 bases between. The germline CDR1 and CDR2 sequences are SNHLY and FYNNEI.

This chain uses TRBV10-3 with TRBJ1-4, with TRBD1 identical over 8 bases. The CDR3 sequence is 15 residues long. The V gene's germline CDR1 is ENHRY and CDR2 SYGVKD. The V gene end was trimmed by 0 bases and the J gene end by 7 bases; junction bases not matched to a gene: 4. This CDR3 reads CAISESGQGGEKLFF. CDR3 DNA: TGTGCCATCAGTGAGTCAGGACAGGGAGGTGAAAAACTGTTTTTT.

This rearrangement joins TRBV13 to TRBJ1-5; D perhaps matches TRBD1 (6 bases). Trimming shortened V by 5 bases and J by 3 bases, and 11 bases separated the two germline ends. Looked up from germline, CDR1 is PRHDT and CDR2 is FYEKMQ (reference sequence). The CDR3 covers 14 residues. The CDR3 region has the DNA TGTGCCAGCAGCCTCGGACAGATCAATCAGCCCCAGCATTTT. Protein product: CASSLGQINQPQHF.

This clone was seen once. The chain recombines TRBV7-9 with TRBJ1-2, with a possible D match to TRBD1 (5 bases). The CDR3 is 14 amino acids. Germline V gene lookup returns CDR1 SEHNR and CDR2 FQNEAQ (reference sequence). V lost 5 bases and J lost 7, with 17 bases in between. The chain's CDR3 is CASSRTDSTFGYTF. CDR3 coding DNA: TGTGCCAGCAGCCGTACAGACAGCACCTTTGGCTACACCTTC.

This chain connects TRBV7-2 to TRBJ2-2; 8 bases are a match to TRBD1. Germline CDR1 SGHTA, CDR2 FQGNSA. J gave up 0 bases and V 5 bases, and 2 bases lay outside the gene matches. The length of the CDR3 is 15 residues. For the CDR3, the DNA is TGTGCCAGCAGCCGGACAGGGACGAACACCGGGGAGCTGTTTTTT. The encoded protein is CASSRTGTNTGELFF.

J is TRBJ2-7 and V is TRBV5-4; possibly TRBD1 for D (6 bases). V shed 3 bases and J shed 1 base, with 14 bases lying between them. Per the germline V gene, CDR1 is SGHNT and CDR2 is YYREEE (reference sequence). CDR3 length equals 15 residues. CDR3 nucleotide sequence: TGTGCCAGCAGCTCCCCTGACAGGTTTTCCTACGAGCAGTACTTC. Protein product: CASSSPDRFSYEQYF.

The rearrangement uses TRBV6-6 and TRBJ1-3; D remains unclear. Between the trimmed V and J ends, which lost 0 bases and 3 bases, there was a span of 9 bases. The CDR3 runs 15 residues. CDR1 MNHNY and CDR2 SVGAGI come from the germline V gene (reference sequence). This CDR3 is CASSYSQRLGNTIYF. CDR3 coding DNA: TGTGCCAGCAGTTACTCTCAGAGACTTGGAAACACCATATATTTT.

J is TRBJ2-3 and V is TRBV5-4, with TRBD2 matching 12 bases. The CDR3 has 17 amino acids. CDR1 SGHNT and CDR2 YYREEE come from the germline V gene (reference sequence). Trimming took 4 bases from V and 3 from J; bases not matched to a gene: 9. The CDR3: CASSLSSGGAGTDTQYF. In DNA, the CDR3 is TGTGCCAGCAGCCTTTCTAGCGGGGGGGCCGGTACAGATACGCAGTATTTT. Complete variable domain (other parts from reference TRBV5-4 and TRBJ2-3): ETGVTQSPTHLIKTRGQQVTLRCSSQSGHNTVSWYQQALGQGPQFIFQYYREEENGRGNFPPRFSGLQFPNYSSELNVNALELDDSALYLCASSLSSGGAGTDTQYFGPGTRLTVL.

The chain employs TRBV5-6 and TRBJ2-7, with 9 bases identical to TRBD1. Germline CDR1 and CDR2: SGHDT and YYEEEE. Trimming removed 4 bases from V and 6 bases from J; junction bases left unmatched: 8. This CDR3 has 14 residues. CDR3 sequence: CASSPGTGTTEQYF. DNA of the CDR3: TGTGCCAGCAGCCCCGGGACAGGGACTACCGAGCAGTACTTC.

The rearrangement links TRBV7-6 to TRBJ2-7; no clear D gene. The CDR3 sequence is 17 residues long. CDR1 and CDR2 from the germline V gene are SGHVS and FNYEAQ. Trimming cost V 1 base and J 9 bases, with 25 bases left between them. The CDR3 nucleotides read TGTGCCAGCAGCTTAGTTAAACCGGTGGCAGGTTTTATAGGGCAGTACTTC. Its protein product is CASSLVKPVAGFIGQYF.

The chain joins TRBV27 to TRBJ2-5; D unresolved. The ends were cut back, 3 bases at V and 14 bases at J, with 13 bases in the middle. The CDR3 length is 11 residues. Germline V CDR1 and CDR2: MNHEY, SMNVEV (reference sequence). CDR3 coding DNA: TGTGCCAGCAGTTTTGGGCCCGTTGAATACTTC. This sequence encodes CASSFGPVEYF.

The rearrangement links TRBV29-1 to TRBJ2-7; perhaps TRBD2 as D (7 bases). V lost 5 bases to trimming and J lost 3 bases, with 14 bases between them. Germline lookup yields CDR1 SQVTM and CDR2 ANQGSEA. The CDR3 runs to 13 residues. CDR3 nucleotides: TGCAGCGTTAAACGGGGGGCCAACTACGAGCAGTACTTC. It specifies CSVKRGANYEQYF.

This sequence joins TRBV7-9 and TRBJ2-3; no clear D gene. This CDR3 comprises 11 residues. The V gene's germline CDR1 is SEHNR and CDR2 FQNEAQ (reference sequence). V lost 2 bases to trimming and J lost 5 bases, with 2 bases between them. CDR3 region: CASSLQDTQYF. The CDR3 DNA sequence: TGTGCCAGCAGCTTACAAGATACGCAGTATTTT.

CDR3 protein: CASLTGGLSMNTEAFF. The CDR3 DNA reads TGTGCCAGTTTGACAGGGGGCCTATCTATGAACACTGAAGCTTTCTTT. The rearrangement uses TRBV5-8 and TRBJ1-1; 10 bases are shared with TRBD1. J gave up 0 bases and V 8 bases, and 10 bases lay outside the gene matches. This CDR3 spans 16 amino acids. CDR1 and CDR2 from the germline V gene are SGHTS and YDEGEE.

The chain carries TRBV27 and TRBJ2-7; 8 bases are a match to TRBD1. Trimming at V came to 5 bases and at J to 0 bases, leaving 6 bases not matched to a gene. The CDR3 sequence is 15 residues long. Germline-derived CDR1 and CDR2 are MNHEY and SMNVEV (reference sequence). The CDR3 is CASSHVQGGSYEQYF. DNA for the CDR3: TGTGCCAGCAGTCACGTACAGGGGGGCTCCTACGAGCAGTACTTC.

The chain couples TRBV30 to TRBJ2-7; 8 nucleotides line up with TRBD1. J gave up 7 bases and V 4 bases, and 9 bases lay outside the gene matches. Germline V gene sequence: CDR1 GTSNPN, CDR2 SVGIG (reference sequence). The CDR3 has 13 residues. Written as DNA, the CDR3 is TGTGCCTGGAAGAGGGCAGGGGGCTATGAGCAGTACTTC. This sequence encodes CAWKRAGGYEQYF. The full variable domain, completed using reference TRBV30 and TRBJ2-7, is SQTIHQWPATLVQPVGSPLSLECTVEGTSNPNLYWYRQAAGRGLQLLFYSVGIGQISSEVPQNLSASRPQDRQFILSSKKLLLSDSGFYLCAWKRAGGYEQYFGPGTRLTVT.

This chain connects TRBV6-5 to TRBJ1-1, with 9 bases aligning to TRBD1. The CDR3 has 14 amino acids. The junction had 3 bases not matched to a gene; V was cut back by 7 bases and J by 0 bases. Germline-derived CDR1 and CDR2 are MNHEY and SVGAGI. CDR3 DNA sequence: TGTGCCAGCAACAGGGGGCTGATGAACACTGAAGCTTTCTTT. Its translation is CASNRGLMNTEAFF.